One and the same sample provided the 2 T cell receptor beta chains below, sequenced in a study of regulatory T cells in long-lasting Graves disease. Arm-PCR of CDR3 regions with iRepertoire HTBI primers generated TCR beta libraries. TCRdb re-derived calls from the multiplex PCR reads in MiXCR, one entry per CDR3 protein. The sample holds 300,000 to 500,000 distinct CDR3 sequences, around 21% seen once. Time point meaning: persistent/refractory GD, antithyroid drugs over 5 years with positive TRAb. TCR sequences were obtained from RNA taken from PBMCs. Sequences were derived from peripheral blood mononuclear cells (PBMCs), sampled when the disease was refractory, from a patient treated with antithyroid drugs. Source of these receptors: a female donor with Graves disease.

The sample holds many counts of this clonotype. This chain links TRBV2 with TRBJ2-5; TRBD2 might be the D (5 bases). Germline loops: CDR1 SNHLY, CDR2 FYNNEI. The V end was cut by 8 bases, the J end by 4 bases, with 11 bases between. There are 12 residues in the CDR3. The CDR3 bases are TGTGCCAGCTCCGGGGTAACAGAGACCCAGTACTTC. Translated, it gives CASSGVTETQYF.

The table lists this clonotype with many counts. The V gene is TRBV5-1, the J gene TRBJ2-7, with 7 positions matching TRBD2. The junction had 6 bases not matched to a gene; V was cut back by 1 base and J by 2 bases. CDR3 length equals 15 residues. CDR1 SGHRS and CDR2 YFSETQ come from the germline V gene. CDR3 loop: CASSLREGVAYEQYF. For the CDR3, the DNA is TGCGCCAGCAGCTTGAGGGAGGGTGTCGCCTACGAGCAGTACTTC.